This entry concerns a single T cell receptor (beta chain). Its cognate antigen is unknown. The data originate from a study of blood T cells in healthy people across ages. Study outcomes and limitations: Versus aged donors, long-lived donors had higher diversity and more naive CD4+ cells.

The CDR3 is 16 residues long. V dropped 3 bases and J dropped 6 bases, with 20 bases sitting between them. Looked up from germline, CDR1 is SGHRS and CDR2 is YFSETQ. Together with a sample-barcoded 5' primer, a J-beta primer mix was included in a second PCR lasting about 7 to 11 cycles. From the 5' RACE reads, TCRdb called clonotypes with MiXCR, one entry per CDR3 protein. Of some 760,000 distinct CDR3 sequences listed, around 25% are singletons. The same specimen was also included in a second study, on T cells of mothers and their children.

The sequencing input was blood. The origin of this receptor is a boy aged 5-17 years in good health. This chain joins TRBV5-1 and TRBJ2-3; TRBD2 is a possible D gene (6 bases). The chain's CDR3 is CASSYLPGLGKDTQYF. CDR3 nucleotide sequence: TGCGCCAGCAGCTACCTGCCGGGACTCGGGAAGGATACGCAGTATTTT.